This TCR beta chain was profiled in a study of OX40 agonist ivuxolimab in advanced cancers. For the study at large: Three patients had partial responses: one hepatocellular carcinoma, two cutaneous melanoma. Findings and caveats of the study: Researchers did not establish what antigens the expanded peripheral T cells target. Expanded clones belonging to CD8+ T cells outnumbered, on average, those of CD4+.

Some clones are missing from TCRdb's copy, which holds only in-frame ones; the method was immunoSEQ multiplex PCR. Of 55,000 to 70,000 clones in the sample, about 80% were seen once. This clone was detected a few times. No antigen is known for it. Germline values: CDR1 GTSNPN, CDR2 SVGIG (reference sequence). The trim removed 0 bases at V and 7 bases at J, leaving 8 bases unmatched. The CDR3 contains 14 residues. The sequence was obtained from an adult with an advanced solid tumor such as melanoma, head and neck, liver or kidney cancer. Sequenced here: CD4+ or CD8+ T cells sorted from blood, sampled in a trial of the OX40 agonist ivuxolimab. The J gene is TRBJ1-2, the V gene TRBV30; 7 nucleotides match TRBD1. The CDR3, as DNA: TGTGCCTGGAGTGTCTTGACAGGGAGTCTTGGCTACACCTTC. This sequence encodes CAWSVLTGSLGYTF.